The next 2 T cell receptor beta chains were all read from a single sample in a study of regulatory T cells in long-lasting Graves disease. Arm-PCR of CDR3 regions and iRepertoire HTBI primers were used to build TCR beta libraries. In TCRdb, the multiplex PCR reads were re-called with MiXCR into one record per CDR3 protein. The sample shows 600,000 to 850,000 distinct CDR3 sequences, 25% to 35% of them seen only once. This sample's time point: persistent/refractory GD, antithyroid drugs over 5 years with positive TRAb. RNA from PBMCs was the source of the TCR library. The sequencing here drew on peripheral blood mononuclear cells (PBMCs), taken when the disease was refractory, from a patient treated with antithyroid drugs. All receptors derive from a female donor with Graves disease.

This clonotype was counted ten times or more. The J gene is TRBJ2-7, the V gene TRBV2, with a tentative D call TRBD1 (5 bases). This CDR3 contains 12 residues. CDR1 is SNHLY, CDR2 FYNNEI, per germline. The ends were cut back, 4 bases at V and 3 bases at J, with 7 bases in the middle. The CDR3 loop is CASSVRGYEQYF. Written as DNA, the CDR3 is TGTGCCAGCAGTGTTAGGGGCTACGAGCAGTACTTC.

This clonotype was recorded many times. The chain is built from TRBV28 and TRBJ1-2; tentatively, D is TRBD1 (5 bases). Germline loops: CDR1 MDHEN, CDR2 SYDVKM. The CDR3 loop spans 13 amino acids. The germline V and J ends were trimmed by 7 bases and 8 bases, with 17 bases remaining between them. The CDR3 spells CASTLQGLGGYTF. In nucleotides, the CDR3 is TGTGCCAGCACCCTGCAGGGTTTGGGCGGCTACACCTTC.